The T cell receptor (beta chain) under discussion was sequenced for a study of T cell responses to AZD1222 COVID-19 vaccine. Germline loops: CDR1 SGHRS, CDR2 YFSETQ. Losses at the gene ends were 4 bases for V and 2 bases for J; bases not matched to a gene: 7. The CDR3 covers 15 residues. Broader study findings: Mostly white British, mostly female donors; authors suggested clonal diversity may be underestimated.

As concerns this clone: Its matching antigen is unknown.

Clones were sequenced by immunoSEQ multiplex PCR, and TCRdb holds only the in-frame ones, with some missing. Of more than 95,000 clones detected, around nine tenths appear once; the ten largest clones hold approximately 22%. Source: peripheral blood, taken on day 0 of AZD1222 vaccination. The clonotype comes from an adult in good health. The V gene is TRBV5-1, the J gene TRBJ2-3; 7 positions agree with TRBD1. The CDR3 spells CASSEQGLITDTQYF. For the CDR3, the DNA is TGCGCCAGCAGCGAACAGGGGCTAATCACAGATACGCAGTATTTT.